Shown below are 8 T cell receptor beta chains from a single sample sequenced in a study of T cells in Graves' hyperthyroidism and ophthalmopathy (dated by TCRdb to about 2019). The method was multiplex PCR. The instrument was an Illumina HiSeq 2000. The TCR beta CDR3 regions were amplified from RNA transcripts. The first round of RT-PCR for the TCR CDR3 was performed with the HTBI primer set and the Qiagen OneStep RT-PCR kit. The public sequencing data were trimmed at Q25 with fastp and processed into clonotypes with MiXCR by TCRdb, which kept only in-frame beta chains. Rows with a matching CDR3 protein are joined into one entry that keeps the most common DNA and genes. The sample table shows 350,000 or so distinct CDR3 sequences, and 15% to 20% are seen once. The ten largest make up 49% of the sample. Sequencing input: blood. The source is a woman between 45 and 60 years old with Graves' hyperthyroidism.

This clonotype turned up a few times. The chain has TRBV6-1 and TRBJ1-5; D remains ambiguous. The V and J ends lost 6 bases and 1 base respectively, with 16 bases between them. From germline, CDR1 is MNHNS and CDR2 SASEGT. This CDR3 is built from 16 residues. In DNA form, the CDR3 reads TGTGCCAGCAGGTCCCTTACGACTACGAGCAATCAGCCCCAGCATTTT. Residues: CASRSLTTTSNQPQHF.

This clonotype was observed a handful of times. V usage is TRBV19 and J usage is TRBJ2-7; D is possibly TRBD2 (5 bases). Per germline, CDR1 LNHDA and CDR2 SQIVND (reference sequence). The CDR3 is 13 residues long. V was clipped by 5 bases and J by 3 bases, with 11 bases between them. CDR3 in amino acids: CASSLRGLYEQYF. The CDR3 DNA sequence: TGTGCCAGTAGTCTGAGAGGACTCTACGAGCAGTACTTC. The whole variable domain, filled in from reference TRBV19 and TRBJ2-7, reads DGGITQSPKYLFRKEGQNVTLSCEQNLNHDAMYWYRQDPGQGLRLIYYSQIVNDFQKGDIAEGYSVSREKKESFPLTVTSAQKNPTAFYLCASSLRGLYEQYFGPGTRLTVT.

This clonotype has just a few counts. V gene TRBV7-9 combines with J gene TRBJ1-1; D remains unclear. Per germline, CDR1 SEHNR and CDR2 FQNEAQ (reference sequence). The CDR3 consists of 12 residues. V was shortened by 5 bases and J by 11 bases, with 15 bases between the two germline ends. The chain's CDR3 is CASSLGSQTAFF. The CDR3 nucleotides read TGTGCCAGCAGCCTCGGGTCTCAGACGGCTTTCTTT.

The CDR3 region has the DNA TGTGCCAGCCTTGGCGACTACAATGAGCAGTTCTTC. Amino acids: CASLGDYNEQFF. The rearrangement links TRBV2 to TRBJ2-1; D gene ambiguous. V lost 8 bases and J lost 3, with 8 bases in between. The length of the CDR3 is 12 residues. CDR1 is SNHLY and CDR2 is FYNNEI in the germline V gene. Based on the CDR3 plus reference TRBV2 and TRBJ2-1, the full variable domain is EPEVTQTPSHQVTQMGQEVILRCVPISNHLYFYWYRQILGQKVEFLVSFYNNEISEKSEIFDDQFSVERPDGSNFTLKIRSTKLEDSAMYFCASLGDYNEQFFGPGTRLTVL.

The rearrangement links TRBV4-1 to TRBJ2-1, with 10 bases matching TRBD2. This CDR3 comprises 15 residues. CDR1 and CDR2 (germline): MGHRA, YSYEKL. V lost 2 bases, J lost 3 bases, and 1 base stayed unmatched. The DNA of the CDR3 is TGCGCCAGCAGCCAAAGCGGGGGGGACTACAATGAGCAGTTCTTC. Translation: CASSQSGGDYNEQFF.

The gene calls are TRBV12-3 or TRBV12-4 and TRBJ2-2; D not resolved. The V end lost 7 bases, the J end lost 8 bases, and 11 bases lay between the germline ends. The CDR3 is 12 amino acids. Written as DNA, the CDR3 is TGTGCCAGCACCAACTTTGGTGGGGAGCTGTTTTTT. It translates to CASTNFGGELFF.

This clonotype was counted a single time. The CDR3: CASSPETSAYNEQFF. The CDR3 DNA follows: TGTGCCAGCTCACCAGAGACTAGCGCCTACAATGAGCAGTTCTTC. The J gene is TRBJ2-1, the V gene TRBV18, with 8 positions matching TRBD2. Germline V lookup: CDR1 KGHSH, CDR2 LQKENI. The length of the CDR3 is 15 residues. The trim removed 2 bases at V and 2 bases at J, leaving 2 bases unmatched.

This clonotype was seen ten or more times. The chain has TRBV5-1 and TRBJ2-1; a possible D gene is TRBD1 (6 bases). V was shortened by 7 bases and J by 8 bases, with 19 bases between the two germline ends. CDR3 length equals 14 residues. Per germline, CDR1 SGHRS and CDR2 YFSETQ. The CDR3 nucleotides are TGCGCCAGCGGCCGGGACAACCCCGAGGATGAGCAGTTCTTC. Translated: CASGRDNPEDEQFF.